This TCR beta chain originates from a study of cytomegalovirus exposure and HLA in healthy donors. Study results and limitations: In vitro confirmation showed three CMV-associated chains to be CMV antigen specific. Reported performance of the classifier showed diagnosis of cytomegalovirus status with high specificity and sensitivity.

Looked up from germline, CDR1 is MDHEN and CDR2 is SYDVKM. Trimming took off 7 bases at V and 2 bases at J, with 14 bases between the two ends. This CDR3 is 14 amino acids long. In regard to this clone: Its antigen remains unidentified.

The protocol was immunoSEQ multiplex PCR, while the TCRdb copy is restricted to in-frame clones and leaves out a portion. The sample lists some 240,000 clones, roughly 84% occurring once. Sequences were obtained from PBMCs. The rearrangement links TRBV28 to TRBJ1-2; D might be TRBD1 (5 bases). This clonotype originated in a woman aged 18-29 years in good health and CMV-seropositive. The CDR3 region is CASTLGNRNYGYTF. CDR3 DNA: TGTGCCAGCACCCTAGGTAACAGGAACTATGGCTACACCTTC.